Given below is one T cell receptor (beta chain) in context. No antigen is known for it. A few pairs of donors had their unstimulated naive, memory, effector memory and TEMRA subsets sequenced. The data were obtained in a study of siplizumab effects on memory and regulatory T cells. Overall study findings and caveats: The study found that siplizumab significantly reduced alloreactive sequences traceable to unstimulated CD4+ memory cells.

Here immunoSEQ multiplex PCR was the method, and the copy in TCRdb shows in-frame clones only, minus some. Of approximately 94,000 clones listed, about 96% were seen once; the top ten hold under 0.04%. Germline CDR1 and CDR2: SGDLS and YYNGEE. V gave up 0 bases and J gave up 1 base, with 10 bases separating them. The CDR3 consists of 16 residues. The chain links TRBV9 to TRBJ2-2; no firm D call. This receptor was obtained from a human donor in good health. The sequenced sample was naive CD4+ T cells sorted from blood. The CDR3 region has the DNA TGTGCCAGCAGCGTAGAGGGTAGCAGGAACACCGGGGAGCTGTTTTTT. This encodes CASSVEGSRNTGELFF.